Listed here are 21 T cell receptor beta chains from one sample, sequenced in a study of cytomegalovirus exposure and HLA in healthy donors. 60 Vbeta and 13 Jbeta primers were used in PCR. TCRdb keeps only in-frame clones here, not all; method: immunoSEQ multiplex PCR. This sample has about 100,000 clones; roughly 80% occur once, and the top ten carry approximately 1.7%. Sequenced input: PBMCs. All receptors come from a woman in her forties in good health and CMV-seronegative.

In DNA form, the CDR3 reads TGCGCCAGCAGCATTGGACTAGCGGGAGTTGCAGATACGCAGTATTTT. Protein product: CASSIGLAGVADTQYF. The chain joins TRBV5-1 to TRBJ2-3; 13 bases map to TRBD2. Germline values: CDR1 SGHRS, CDR2 YFSETQ. The CDR3 covers 16 residues. V shed 4 bases, J shed 4 bases, and the junction held 6 bases outside the gene matches.

The V and J genes are TRBV28 and TRBJ2-7; possible D gene TRBD1, 6 bases. The CDR3 is 14 amino acids. Trimming left V 5 bases short and J 2 bases short, with 13 bases between. Germline CDR1 and CDR2: MDHEN and SYDVKM. This chain's CDR3 is CASSTGTIPYEQYF. The DNA for the CDR3 is TGTGCCAGCAGTACCGGGACAATCCCCTACGAGCAGTACTTC.

The J gene is TRBJ2-1, the V gene TRBV7-3; 7 nucleotides line up with TRBD2. The CDR3 contains 14 residues. Germline V lookup: CDR1 SGHTA, CDR2 FQGTGA. V lost 5 bases to trimming and J lost 2 bases; unmatched junction nucleotides: 3. The CDR3 DNA is TGTGCCAGCAGCGCGGGACTACCCTACAATGAGCAGTTCTTC. It yields the protein CASSAGLPYNEQFF.

The chain recombines TRBV28 with TRBJ1-2, with TRBD1 identical over 8 bases. This CDR3 is 14 amino acids long. The V segment lost 2 bases and the J segment 6 bases; nucleotides outside the gene matches: 5. Per germline, CDR1 MDHEN and CDR2 SYDVKM. The DNA of the CDR3 is TGTGCCAGCAGTTTAGGGGTACAGGGGGATGGCTACACCTTC. This sequence encodes CASSLGVQGDGYTF.

Only one count was recorded for this clone. The rearrangement uses TRBV5-4 and TRBJ2-6; tentative D call: TRBD2 (5 bases). CDR1 is SGHNT, CDR2 YYREEE, per germline (reference sequence). The CDR3 extends over 15 amino acids. V shed 4 bases and J shed 2 bases, with 10 bases lying between them. The CDR3 loop is CASSPLGAGANVLTF. CDR3 coding DNA: TGTGCCAGCAGCCCACTCGGGGCTGGGGCCAACGTCCTGACTTTC.

The J gene is TRBJ1-3, the V gene TRBV7-3; tentative D call: TRBD1 (5 bases). This CDR3 spans 17 amino acids. Germline values: CDR1 SGHTA, CDR2 FQGTGA. V was cut by 5 bases and J by 3 bases, with 20 bases left in between. CDR3 residues: CASSPLTAHGDGNTIYF. Here the CDR3 DNA reads TGTGCCAGCAGCCCCCTGACAGCGCATGGGGATGGAAACACCATATATTTT.

The rearrangement joins TRBV5-8 to TRBJ1-5, with 11 positions matching TRBD1. V shed 0 bases, J shed 2 bases, and the junction held 4 bases outside the gene matches. From germline, CDR1 is SGHTS and CDR2 YDEGEE. The CDR3 has 17 amino acids. The CDR3 here is CASSLGAGQGGNQPQHF. The CDR3 bases are TGTGCCAGCAGCTTGGGCGCGGGACAGGGGGGCAATCAGCCCCAGCATTTT. The complete variable domain, with remaining parts taken from reference TRBV5-8 and TRBJ1-5, reads EAGVTQSPTHLIKTRGQQATLRCSPISGHTSVYWYQQALGLGLQFLLWYDEGEERNRGNFPPRFSGRQFPNYSSELNVNALELEDSALYLCASSLGAGQGGNQPQHFGDGTRLSIL.

In the case of this clone: At one end the junction does not follow the germline gene, possibly because of a read error. The gene calls are TRBV7-9 and TRBJ1-5, with a possible D match to TRBD1 (5 bases). The CDR3 is 19 residues long. Germline V gives CDR1 SEHNR, CDR2 FQNEAQ (reference sequence). CDR3 in amino acids: CSSSLGVDSLTGTHQPQHF. CDR3 DNA sequence: TGTTCCAGCAGCTTAGGTGTAGACAGCCTGACTGGAACGCATCAGCCCCAGCATTTT. The full variable domain, rest sourced from reference TRBV7-9 and TRBJ1-5, is DTGVSQNPRHKITKRGQNVTFRCDPISEHNRLYWYRQTLGQGPEFLTYFQNEAQLEKSRLLSDRFSAERPKGSFSTLEIQRTEQGDSAMYLCSSSLGVDSLTGTHQPQHFGDGTRLSIL.

This chain joins TRBV6-6 and TRBJ1-2; 8 bases match TRBD1. The CDR3 has 14 amino acids. V was pared by 7 bases and J by 1 base, with 5 bases of the junction left unmatched. Germline values: CDR1 MNHNY, CDR2 SVGAGI (reference sequence). CDR3 residues: CASNPGQGNYGYTF. Here the CDR3 DNA reads TGTGCCAGCAACCCTGGACAGGGTAACTATGGCTACACCTTC.

The DNA for the CDR3 is TGTGCCAGCAGTTACCTGCGGGCCGCCAACACAGATACGCAGTATTTT. Its translation is CASSYLRAANTDTQYF. The chain joins TRBV6-5 to TRBJ2-3, with D maybe TRBD2 (5 bases). The CDR3 is made up of 16 amino acids. The germline V gene encodes CDR1 MNHEY and CDR2 SVGAGI. The germline V and J ends were trimmed by 2 bases and 2 bases, with 14 bases remaining between them.

The V and J genes are TRBV28 and TRBJ2-3, with a possible D match to TRBD2 (5 bases). Germline V gene lookup returns CDR1 MDHEN and CDR2 SYDVKM. The CDR3 has 13 amino acids. V lost 7 bases and J 8 bases, leaving 16 bases between the germline ends. For the CDR3, the DNA is TGTGCCAGCACCGGGATGGTGGGATTTACGCAGTATTTT. Amino acids: CASTGMVGFTQYF.

The chain links TRBV28 to TRBJ2-7; the D is unclear. Between the trimmed V and J ends, which lost 7 bases and 1 base, there was a span of 8 bases. This CDR3 comprises 12 residues. Germline V gene data show CDR1 as MDHEN and CDR2 as SYDVKM. In nucleotides, the CDR3 is TGTGCCAGCACCCCAAATTCCTACGAGCAGTACTTC. Protein: CASTPNSYEQYF. Full variable domain (rest looked up from reference TRBV28 and TRBJ2-7): DVKVTQSSRYLVKRTGEKVFLECVQDMDHENMFWYRQDPGLGLRLIYFSYDVKMKEKGDIPEGYSVSREKKERFSLILESASTNQTSMYLCASTPNSYEQYFGPGTRLTVT.

With regard to this clone: The junction does not match germline at one end; this may be a read error. The V gene is TRBV7-9, the J gene TRBJ2-1; D might be TRBD1 or TRBD2, each matching 6 bases. The CDR3 covers 15 residues. The germline V gene has CDR1 SEHNR and CDR2 FQNEAQ (reference sequence). The CDR3 here is CSSSLGGTYYNEQFF. The CDR3 bases are TGTTCCAGCAGCTTAGGGGGGACTTACTACAATGAGCAGTTCTTC.

V is TRBV18 and J is TRBJ2-1, with 10 bases that match TRBD1. The trim removed 5 bases at V and 6 bases at J, leaving 7 bases unmatched. CDR1 is KGHSH, CDR2 LQKENI, per germline. This CDR3 spans 15 amino acids. The DNA for the CDR3 is TGTGCCAGCTCATGGGGACAGGGGATGTCCAATGAGCAGTTCTTC. It encodes CASSWGQGMSNEQFF.

The V and J genes are TRBV9 and TRBJ2-2; no clear D. V was cut by 3 bases and J by 5 bases, with 8 bases left in between. The CDR3 sequence is 13 residues long. Germline V gene data show CDR1 as SGDLS and CDR2 as YYNGEE. The CDR3 DNA sequence: TGTGCCAGCAGCGCCCCGAGTACCGGGGAGCTGTTTTTT. This gives the protein CASSAPSTGELFF. Variable domain in full (rest from reference TRBV9 and TRBJ2-2): DSGVTQTPKHLITATGQRVTLRCSPRSGDLSVYWYQQSLDQGLQFLIQYYNGEERAKGNILERFSAQQFPDLHSELNLSSLELGDSALYFCASSAPSTGELFFGEGSRLTVL.

This clone appeared a few times. V and J are TRBV2 and TRBJ2-7; D perhaps matches TRBD1 (5 bases). The germline gives CDR1 SNHLY, CDR2 FYNNEI. The CDR3 contains 16 residues. Trimming took 2 bases from V and 0 from J, leaving 14 bases between them. The CDR3 region has the DNA TGTGCCAGCAGTGAACCAAGGGCAGGGTCCTCCTACGAGCAGTACTTC. This translates into CASSEPRAGSSYEQYF.

V gene TRBV7-6 combines with J gene TRBJ2-1; a possible D gene is TRBD2 (5 bases). Between the trimmed V and J ends, which lost 5 bases and 9 bases, there was a span of 23 bases. This CDR3 is 16 amino acids long. The germline CDR1 and CDR2 sequences are SGHVS and FNYEAQ. CDR3 protein: CASSRTLEDPRAEQFF. The CDR3 bases are TGTGCCAGCAGCCGAACCCTTGAAGATCCGAGGGCTGAGCAGTTCTTC.

This clone has just one count. The chain uses TRBV5-1 and TRBJ2-7; tentative D call: TRBD2 (6 bases). Germline values: CDR1 SGHRS, CDR2 YFSETQ. This CDR3 has 17 residues. V was pared by 0 bases and J by 3 bases, with 19 bases between. CDR3 protein: CASSLGQWAGSNYEQYF. The DNA of the CDR3 is TGCGCCAGCAGCTTGGGGCAATGGGCGGGATCAAACTACGAGCAGTACTTC.

This clone has just a few counts. The chain carries TRBV6-5 and TRBJ1-2, with 8 bases identical to TRBD1. From germline, CDR1 is MNHEY and CDR2 SVGAGI. The trim removed 8 bases at V and 5 bases at J, leaving 13 bases unmatched. The CDR3 runs 15 residues. The CDR3 coding sequence is TGTGCCAGCCTTCCAGACAGGGGAGTTTGGTATGGCTACACCTTC. It specifies CASLPDRGVWYGYTF.

Turning to this clone: The sample carries other DNA sequences with the same CDR3. The chain joins TRBV7-3 to TRBJ2-3; no reliable D call. Germline assignment: CDR1 SGHTA and CDR2 FQGTGA. Trimming stripped 1 base from V and 0 bases from J, with 8 bases between. This CDR3 region has 15 residues. In nucleotides, the CDR3 is TGTGCCAGCAGCTTAAATAGTGCTAGCACAGATACGCAGTATTTT. Residues: CASSLNSASTDTQYF.

The rearrangement uses TRBV10-3 and TRBJ2-5; D is undetermined. The CDR3 loop spans 12 amino acids. Trimming removed 0 bases from V and 7 bases from J, with 6 bases in between. Germline V CDR1 and CDR2: ENHRY, SYGVKD. CDR3 sequence: CAISESSGTQYF. DNA of the CDR3: TGTGCCATCAGTGAGTCGTCGGGGACCCAGTACTTC.